The next 13 T cell receptor beta chains were all read from a single sample in a study of shared clonotypes between healthy human individuals. As defined, naive CD8 cells were CD45RO-negative and positively selected for CCR7, with terminally differentiated effector memory CD45RA+ cells excluded. Some clones are missing from TCRdb's copy, which holds only in-frame ones; the method was immunoSEQ multiplex PCR. The table has about 2.1 million clones, around 93% seen once. Sequencing was done on a sample of naive CD8+ T cells from PBMCs. These TCRs come from a young man in good health. Some clones in this sample may be carry-over from other donors' samples.

V and J are TRBV9 and TRBJ2-5; 11 bases are a match to TRBD2. Germline CDR1 reads SGDLS; CDR2 reads YYNGEE. V lost 3 bases and J lost 3; bases outside the gene matches: 1. The CDR3 extends over 14 amino acids. DNA of the CDR3: TGTGCCAGCAGCGCACTAGCGGGGGAAGAGACCCAGTACTTC. It encodes CASSALAGEETQYF.

This clone was detected once. V usage is TRBV21-1 and J usage is TRBJ2-3; TRBD2 is the table's D call, not checked against the DNA. TRBV21-1 is a pseudogene locus. The CDR3 contains 13 residues. This CDR3 reads CAVRRNKADTQYF. CDR3 sequence (DNA): TGTGCTGTACGGCGAAACAAAGCGGATACGCAGTATTTT.

This clone was seen more than once but under ten times. Other DNA sequences in the sample encode the same CDR3. This sequence joins TRBV28 and TRBJ2-7; D is unclear. V was clipped by 6 bases and J by 1 base, with 10 bases between them. CDR1 is MDHEN, CDR2 SYDVKM, per germline. This CDR3 region has 13 residues. This chain's CDR3 is CASSPDTSYEQYF. The CDR3 DNA reads as TGTGCCAGCAGCCCCGACACTTCCTACGAGCAGTACTTC.

The rearrangement links TRBV7-7 to TRBJ2-3, with 14 bases identical to TRBD2. The CDR3 loop spans 16 amino acids. CDR1 SSHAT and CDR2 FNYEAQ come from the germline V gene (reference sequence). With 4 bases clipped from V and 6 bases from J, the junction kept 6 bases outside the gene matches. This chain's CDR3 is CASSSGLAGAGDTQYF. The CDR3 DNA follows: TGTGCCAGCAGCTCGGGACTAGCGGGAGCTGGGGATACGCAGTATTTT.

The chain is built from TRBV28 and TRBJ1-1; no firm D call. Deletions cut 6 bases from V and 2 bases from J, with 16 bases between. The CDR3 is made up of 15 amino acids. Germline lookup yields CDR1 MDHEN and CDR2 SYDVKM. CDR3 nucleotide sequence: TGTGCCAGCAGGTTTTCCGGACCGCTTAACACTGAAGCTTTCTTT. This encodes CASRFSGPLNTEAFF.

This clone was recorded a few times. The V call is TRBV29-1, the J call TRBJ1-1; D is undetermined. Trimming removed 5 bases at V and 3 bases at J, with 10 bases between. In germline, CDR1 is SQVTM, CDR2 ANQGSEA. The CDR3 is 12 amino acids. The CDR3 nucleotides are TGCAGCGTTTCGGGGTGGGACACTGAAGCTTTCTTT. This encodes CSVSGWDTEAFF.

V usage is TRBV28 and J usage is TRBJ1-3, with D unresolved. The germline V and J ends were trimmed by 6 bases and 1 base, with 7 bases remaining between them. CDR1 is MDHEN, CDR2 SYDVKM, per germline. CDR3 size: 13 residues. The CDR3 loop reads CASSGISGNTIYF. The CDR3 nucleotides are TGTGCCAGCAGCGGAATATCTGGAAACACCATATATTTT.

This clone was seen just once. This rearrangement joins TRBV6-5 to TRBJ2-7; no definite D call. CDR1 MNHEY and CDR2 SVGAGI come from the germline V gene. CDR3 length: 15 residues. The V end lost 0 bases, the J end lost 1 base, and 10 bases lay between the germline ends. CDR3 nucleotides: TGTGCCAGCAGTTACTCGGACGGGTGGTCCTACGAGCAGTACTTC. Amino acid sequence: CASSYSDGWSYEQYF.

V usage is TRBV11-2 and J usage is TRBJ1-3, with D perhaps TRBD1 (5 bases). This CDR3 comprises 15 residues. Germline V lookup: CDR1 SGHAT, CDR2 FQNNGV. V shed 5 bases and J shed 4 bases, with 15 bases lying between them. The CDR3 bases are TGTGCCAGCAGCCATATGCCGGGGCCGGGAAACACCATATATTTT. It yields the protein CASSHMPGPGNTIYF.

V and J are TRBV19 and TRBJ1-5, with a possible D match to TRBD1 (6 bases). Between the trimmed V and J ends, which lost 6 bases and 3 bases, there was a span of 15 bases. The CDR3 extends over 15 amino acids. Germline CDR1 is LNHDA and CDR2 is SQIVND (reference sequence). The CDR3 DNA is TGTGCCAGTAGCCGAGACAGGCCTCTCAATCAGCCCCAGCATTTT. Its translation: CASSRDRPLNQPQHF.

The chain uses TRBV6-6 and TRBJ1-2; D remains unclear. Germline V gene data show CDR1 as MNHNY and CDR2 as SVGAGI (reference sequence). The V end lost 4 bases, the J end lost 4 bases, and 13 bases lay between the germline ends. The CDR3 contains 14 residues. The CDR3 coding sequence is TGTGCCAGCAGTTGGTCGGACGGAACCTATGGCTACACCTTC. Translating it yields CASSWSDGTYGYTF.

The chain recombines TRBV27 with TRBJ2-7; TRBD2 might be the D (5 bases). The V end lost 2 bases, the J end lost 4 bases, and 15 bases lay between the germline ends. CDR1 MNHEY and CDR2 SMNVEV come from the germline V gene (reference sequence). This CDR3 contains 15 residues. CDR3 sequence reads: CASSLRARDLYEQYF. DNA for the CDR3: TGTGCCAGCAGTTTACGAGCTCGGGATCTTTACGAGCAGTACTTC.

The CDR3 loop reads CASRTRSEGNYGYTF. The CDR3 DNA reads TGTGCCAGCCGCACCCGTTCGGAGGGTAACTATGGCTACACCTTC. The chain is built from TRBV27 and TRBJ1-2; no clear D gene. Trimming shortened V by 8 bases and J by 1 base, and 17 bases separated the two germline ends. The CDR3 length is 15 residues. Germline CDR1 MNHEY, CDR2 SMNVEV (reference sequence).